This T cell receptor (beta chain) comes out of a study of neurological immune-mediated disorders. V was trimmed by 2 bases and J by 4 bases, leaving 9 bases between them. Germline values: CDR1 DFQATT, CDR2 SNEGSKA (reference sequence). There are 13 residues in the CDR3. Whole-study findings and limits: The greatest TCR clonal expansion occurred in HTLV-1-associated myelopathy and the least in multiple sclerosis, which fell below healthy controls.

Each sorted-subset library came from 1 million CD4+ or CD8+ T cells. This clonotype was observed at least ten times. Its antigen is still unknown. The authors made cDNA by 5'RACE with 10-nucleotide random UMIs. A single run covered 15-18 subjects with over 160 million TCR-beta sequences. MiXCR, run by TCRdb on the 5' RACE reads, gives a single entry per CDR3 protein. The repertoire has about 10,000 distinct CDR3 sequences, more than 20% of them found once; the top ten carry about 53%. The genes are TRBV20-1 and TRBJ1-3; D is uncertain. The sample consisted of CD8+ T cells from blood. The sequence derives from a woman in her fifties or sixties with HTLV-1-associated myelopathy (HAM/TSP). CDR3 DNA: TGCAGTGCTAGACCGATGTCCGGAAACACCATATATTTT. Translated, it gives CSARPMSGNTIYF.